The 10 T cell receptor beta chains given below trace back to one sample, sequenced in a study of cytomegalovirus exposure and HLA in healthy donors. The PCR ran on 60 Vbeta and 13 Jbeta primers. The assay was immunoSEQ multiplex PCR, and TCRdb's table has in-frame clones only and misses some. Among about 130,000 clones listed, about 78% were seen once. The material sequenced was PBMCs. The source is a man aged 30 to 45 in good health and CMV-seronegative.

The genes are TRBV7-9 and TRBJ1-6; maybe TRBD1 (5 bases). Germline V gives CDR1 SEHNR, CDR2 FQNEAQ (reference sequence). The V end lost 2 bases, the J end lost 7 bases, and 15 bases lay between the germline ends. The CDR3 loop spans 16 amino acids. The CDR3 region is CASSLSGGKENSPLHF. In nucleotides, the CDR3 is TGTGCCAGCAGCTTATCGGGGGGAAAGGAGAATTCACCCCTCCACTTT.

Here the CDR3 DNA reads TGTGCCAGCAGTTTAGAGGACAGGGCGGATGGCTACACCTTC. Protein product: CASSLEDRADGYTF. J is TRBJ1-2 and V is TRBV28; 8 bases are a match to TRBD1. The CDR3 covers 14 residues. In germline, CDR1 is MDHEN, CDR2 SYDVKM. The V and J ends lost 2 bases and 6 bases, in that order; junction bases with no gene match: 5.

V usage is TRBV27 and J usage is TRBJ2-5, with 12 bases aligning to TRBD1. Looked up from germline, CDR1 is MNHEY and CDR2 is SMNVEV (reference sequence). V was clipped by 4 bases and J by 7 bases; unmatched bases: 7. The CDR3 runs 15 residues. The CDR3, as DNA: TGTGCCAGCAGTTCGGGACAGGGGGCCCTCGGGACCCAGTACTTC. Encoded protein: CASSSGQGALGTQYF.

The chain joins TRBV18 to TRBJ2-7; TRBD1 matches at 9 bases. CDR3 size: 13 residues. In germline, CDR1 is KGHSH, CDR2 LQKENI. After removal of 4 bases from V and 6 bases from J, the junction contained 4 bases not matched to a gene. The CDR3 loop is CASSLGTGREQYF. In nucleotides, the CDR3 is TGTGCCAGCTCACTGGGGACAGGGCGCGAGCAGTACTTC.

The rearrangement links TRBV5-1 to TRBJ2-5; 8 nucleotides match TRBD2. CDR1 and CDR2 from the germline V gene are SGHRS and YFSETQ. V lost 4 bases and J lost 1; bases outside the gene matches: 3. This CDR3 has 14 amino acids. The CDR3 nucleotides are TGCGCCAGCAGCAACGGGGGGGCCCAAGAGACCCAGTACTTC. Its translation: CASSNGGAQETQYF.

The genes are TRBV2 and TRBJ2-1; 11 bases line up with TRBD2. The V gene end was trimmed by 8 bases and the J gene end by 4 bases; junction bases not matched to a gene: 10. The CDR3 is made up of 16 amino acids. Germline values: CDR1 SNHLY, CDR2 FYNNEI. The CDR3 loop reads CASREASGGRYNEQFF. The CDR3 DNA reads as TGTGCCAGCCGAGAGGCTAGCGGGGGGCGGTACAATGAGCAGTTCTTC. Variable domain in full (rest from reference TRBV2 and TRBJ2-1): EPEVTQTPSHQVTQMGQEVILRCVPISNHLYFYWYRQILGQKVEFLVSFYNNEISEKSEIFDDQFSVERPDGSNFTLKIRSTKLEDSAMYFCASREASGGRYNEQFFGPGTRLTVL.

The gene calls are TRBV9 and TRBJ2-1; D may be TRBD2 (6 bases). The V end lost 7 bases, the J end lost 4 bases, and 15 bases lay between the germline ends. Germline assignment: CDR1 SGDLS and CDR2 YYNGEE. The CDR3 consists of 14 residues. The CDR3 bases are TGTGCCAGCCAGGGACTTTCCCCGTACAATGAGCAGTTCTTC. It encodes CASQGLSPYNEQFF.

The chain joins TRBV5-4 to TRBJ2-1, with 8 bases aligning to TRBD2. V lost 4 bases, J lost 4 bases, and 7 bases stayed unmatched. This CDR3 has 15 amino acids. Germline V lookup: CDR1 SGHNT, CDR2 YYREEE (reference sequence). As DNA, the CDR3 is TGTGCCAGCAGCCTCTCGCGGGGGGTTTACAATGAGCAGTTCTTC. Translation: CASSLSRGVYNEQFF.

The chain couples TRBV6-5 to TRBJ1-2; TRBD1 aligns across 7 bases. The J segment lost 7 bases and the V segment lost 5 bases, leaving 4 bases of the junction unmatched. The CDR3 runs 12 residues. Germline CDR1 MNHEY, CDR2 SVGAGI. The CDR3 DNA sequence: TGTGCCAGCAGTCCCAGACAGGGTGGCTACACCTTC. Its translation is CASSPRQGGYTF.

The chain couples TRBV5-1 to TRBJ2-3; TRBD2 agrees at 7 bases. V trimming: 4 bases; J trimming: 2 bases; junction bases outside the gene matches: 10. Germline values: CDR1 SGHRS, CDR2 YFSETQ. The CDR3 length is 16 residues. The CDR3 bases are TGCGCCAGCAGCCCGGGTAATAGCGGGCCCACAGATACGCAGTATTTT. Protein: CASSPGNSGPTDTQYF.